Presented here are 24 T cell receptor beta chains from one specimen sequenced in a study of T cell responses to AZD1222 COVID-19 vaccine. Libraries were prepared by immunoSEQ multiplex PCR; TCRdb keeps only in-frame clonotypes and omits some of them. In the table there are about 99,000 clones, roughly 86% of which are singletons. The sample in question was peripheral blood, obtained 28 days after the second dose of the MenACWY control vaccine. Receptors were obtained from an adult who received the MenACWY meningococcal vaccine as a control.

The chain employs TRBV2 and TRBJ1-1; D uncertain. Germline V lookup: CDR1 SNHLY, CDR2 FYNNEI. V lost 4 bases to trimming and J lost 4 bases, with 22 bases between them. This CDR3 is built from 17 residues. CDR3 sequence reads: CASSVRSPINMGTEAFF. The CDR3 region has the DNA TGTGCCAGCAGTGTCCGATCACCTATAAACATGGGCACTGAAGCTTTCTTT. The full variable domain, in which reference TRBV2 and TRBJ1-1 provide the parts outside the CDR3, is EPEVTQTPSHQVTQMGQEVILRCVPISNHLYFYWYRQILGQKVEFLVSFYNNEISEKSEIFDDQFSVERPDGSNFTLKIRSTKLEDSAMYFCASSVRSPINMGTEAFFGQGTRLTVV.

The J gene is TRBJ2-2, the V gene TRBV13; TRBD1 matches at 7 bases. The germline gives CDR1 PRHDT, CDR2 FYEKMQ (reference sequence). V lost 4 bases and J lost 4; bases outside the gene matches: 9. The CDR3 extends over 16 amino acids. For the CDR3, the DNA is TGTGCCAGCAGCTACACAGGGGCCGCCGGCACCGGGGAGCTGTTTTTT. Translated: CASSYTGAAGTGELFF.

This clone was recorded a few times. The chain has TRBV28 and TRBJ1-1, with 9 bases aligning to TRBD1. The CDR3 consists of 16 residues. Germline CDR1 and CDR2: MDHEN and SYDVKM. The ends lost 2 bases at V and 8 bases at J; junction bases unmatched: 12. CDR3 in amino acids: CASSLPSSLDRGEAFF. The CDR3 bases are TGTGCCAGCAGTTTACCTTCTTCACTGGACAGGGGAGAAGCTTTCTTT.

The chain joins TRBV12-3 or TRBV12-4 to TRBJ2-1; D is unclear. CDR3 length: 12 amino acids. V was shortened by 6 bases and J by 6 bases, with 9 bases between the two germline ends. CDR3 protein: CASSPGTNEQFF. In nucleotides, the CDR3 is TGTGCCAGCAGCCCAGGTACCAATGAGCAGTTCTTC.

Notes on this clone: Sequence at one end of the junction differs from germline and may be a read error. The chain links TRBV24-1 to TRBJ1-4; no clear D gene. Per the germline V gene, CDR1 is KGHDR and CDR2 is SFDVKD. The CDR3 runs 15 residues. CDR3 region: CATSDSHSRGEKLFF. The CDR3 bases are TGTGCCACCAGCGATTCCCACTCCCGCGGGGAAAAACTGTTTTTT.

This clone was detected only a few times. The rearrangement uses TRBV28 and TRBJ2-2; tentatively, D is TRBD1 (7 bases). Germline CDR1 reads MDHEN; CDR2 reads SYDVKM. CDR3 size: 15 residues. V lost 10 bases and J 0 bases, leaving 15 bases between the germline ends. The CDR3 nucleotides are TGTGCCATGGCGCGGGGACAGTCGAACACCGGGGAGCTGTTTTTT. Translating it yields CAMARGQSNTGELFF.

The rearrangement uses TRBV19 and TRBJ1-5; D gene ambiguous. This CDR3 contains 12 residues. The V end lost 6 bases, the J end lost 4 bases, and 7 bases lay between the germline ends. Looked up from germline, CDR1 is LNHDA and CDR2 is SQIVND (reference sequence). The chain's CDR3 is CASRQGNQPQHF. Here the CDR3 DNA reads TGTGCCAGTAGGCAAGGGAATCAGCCCCAGCATTTT.

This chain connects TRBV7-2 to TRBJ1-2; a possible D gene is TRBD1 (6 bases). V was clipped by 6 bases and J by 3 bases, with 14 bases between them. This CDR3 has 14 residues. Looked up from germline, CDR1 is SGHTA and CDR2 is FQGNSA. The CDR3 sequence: CASRTQKGDYGYTF. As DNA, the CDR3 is TGTGCCAGCAGAACCCAGAAGGGGGACTATGGCTACACCTTC.

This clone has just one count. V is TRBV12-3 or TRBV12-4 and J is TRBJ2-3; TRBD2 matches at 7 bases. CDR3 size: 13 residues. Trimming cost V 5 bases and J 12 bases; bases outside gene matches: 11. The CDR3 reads CASSPGAGTTQYF. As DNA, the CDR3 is TGTGCCAGCAGTCCGGGAGCGGGGACCACCCAGTATTTT.

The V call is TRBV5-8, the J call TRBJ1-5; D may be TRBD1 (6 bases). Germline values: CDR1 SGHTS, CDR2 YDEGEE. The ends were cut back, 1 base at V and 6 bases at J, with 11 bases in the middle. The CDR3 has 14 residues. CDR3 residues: CASSLPLGGQPQHF. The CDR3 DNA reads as TGTGCCAGCAGCTTGCCCCTAGGGGGTCAGCCCCAGCATTTT.

The CDR3 reads CASTTQDSYQYF. CDR3 coding DNA: TGTGCCAGCACCACACAAGACAGTTATCAGTACTTC. This chain joins TRBV28 and TRBJ2-4; TRBD1 might be the D (5 bases). Trimming took off 7 bases at V and 12 bases at J, with 16 bases between the two ends. This CDR3 has 12 amino acids. Germline V gene lookup returns CDR1 MDHEN and CDR2 SYDVKM.

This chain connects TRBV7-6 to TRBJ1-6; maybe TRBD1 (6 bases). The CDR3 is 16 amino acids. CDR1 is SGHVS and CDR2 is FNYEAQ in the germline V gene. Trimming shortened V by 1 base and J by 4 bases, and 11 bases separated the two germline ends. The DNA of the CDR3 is TGTGCCAGCAGCTTAGGGGGCCAGGGGTATAATTCACCCCTCCACTTT. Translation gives CASSLGGQGYNSPLHF.

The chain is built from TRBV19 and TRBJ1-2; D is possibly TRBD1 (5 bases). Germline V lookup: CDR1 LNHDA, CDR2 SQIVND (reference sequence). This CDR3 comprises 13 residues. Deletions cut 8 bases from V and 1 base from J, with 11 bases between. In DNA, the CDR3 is TGTGCCAGTCTGGGACGGGGTAACTATGGCTACACCTTC. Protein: CASLGRGNYGYTF.

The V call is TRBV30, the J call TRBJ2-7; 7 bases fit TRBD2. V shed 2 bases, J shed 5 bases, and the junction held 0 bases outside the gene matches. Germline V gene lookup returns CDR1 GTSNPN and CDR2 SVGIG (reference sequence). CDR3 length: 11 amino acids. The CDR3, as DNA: TGTGCCTGGAGTACTAGCGACGAGCAGTACTTC. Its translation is CAWSTSDEQYF.

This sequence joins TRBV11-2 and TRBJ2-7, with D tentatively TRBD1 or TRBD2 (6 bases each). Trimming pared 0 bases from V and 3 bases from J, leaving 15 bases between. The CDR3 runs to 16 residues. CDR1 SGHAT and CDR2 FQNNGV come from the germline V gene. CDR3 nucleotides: TGTGCCAGCAGCTTAGATTTGGGGGGCGCTTACTACGAGCAGTACTTC. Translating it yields CASSLDLGGAYYEQYF.

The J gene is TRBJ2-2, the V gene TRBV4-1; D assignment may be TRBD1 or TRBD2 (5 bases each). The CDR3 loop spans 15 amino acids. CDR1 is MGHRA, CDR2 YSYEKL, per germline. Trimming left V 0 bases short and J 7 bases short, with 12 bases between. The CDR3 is CASSQEGVRVGELFF. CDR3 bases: TGCGCCAGCAGCCAAGAGGGGGTGAGGGTCGGGGAGCTGTTTTTT.

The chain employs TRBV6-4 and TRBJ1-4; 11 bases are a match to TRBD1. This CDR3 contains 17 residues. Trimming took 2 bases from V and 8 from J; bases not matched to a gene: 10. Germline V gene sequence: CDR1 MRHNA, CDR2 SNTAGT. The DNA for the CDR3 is TGTGCCAGCAGTGACAGGGGGGACAGGGGGATAGAGGAAAAACTGTTTTTT. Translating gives CASSDRGDRGIEEKLFF.

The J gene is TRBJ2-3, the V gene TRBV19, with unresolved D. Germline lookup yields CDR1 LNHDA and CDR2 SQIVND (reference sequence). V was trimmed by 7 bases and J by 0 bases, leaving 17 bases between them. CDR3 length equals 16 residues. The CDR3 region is CASTKRSFPSTDTQYF. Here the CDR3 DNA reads TGTGCCAGTACTAAAAGATCTTTCCCTAGCACAGATACGCAGTATTTT.

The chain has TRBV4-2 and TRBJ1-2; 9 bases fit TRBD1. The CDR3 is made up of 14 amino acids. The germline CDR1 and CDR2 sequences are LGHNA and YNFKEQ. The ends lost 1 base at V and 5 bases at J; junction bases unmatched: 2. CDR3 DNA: TGTGCCAGCAGCCAAGTGGGACAGGGATATGGCTACACCTTC. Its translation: CASSQVGQGYGYTF.

Here the CDR3 DNA reads TGTGCCAGCAGTTTATCAGATCACACTGAAGCTTTCTTT. Amino acids: CASSLSDHTEAFF. The chain uses TRBV28 and TRBJ1-1; no definite D call. From germline, CDR1 is MDHEN and CDR2 SYDVKM. V was pared by 1 base and J by 3 bases, with 6 bases between. The CDR3 sequence is 13 residues long.

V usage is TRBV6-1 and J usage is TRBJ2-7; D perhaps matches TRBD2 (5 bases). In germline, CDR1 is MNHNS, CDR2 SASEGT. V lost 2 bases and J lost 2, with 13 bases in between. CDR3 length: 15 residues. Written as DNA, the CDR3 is TGTGCCAGCAGTGAACCCGGGAATAGACCCTACGAGCAGTACTTC. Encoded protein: CASSEPGNRPYEQYF.

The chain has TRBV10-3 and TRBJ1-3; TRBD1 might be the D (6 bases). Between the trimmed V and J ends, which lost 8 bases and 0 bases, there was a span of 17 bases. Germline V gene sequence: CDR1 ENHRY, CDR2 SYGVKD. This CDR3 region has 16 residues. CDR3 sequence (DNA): TGTGCCATCGGCCTCGGGCAGGGGAGCTCTGGAAACACCATATATTTT. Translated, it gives CAIGLGQGSSGNTIYF.

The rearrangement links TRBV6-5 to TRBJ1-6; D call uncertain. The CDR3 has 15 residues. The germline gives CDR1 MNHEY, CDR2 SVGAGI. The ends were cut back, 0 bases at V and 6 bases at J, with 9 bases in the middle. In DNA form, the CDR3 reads TGTGCCAGCAGTTACTCGGGCATCTCTAATTCACCCCTCCACTTT. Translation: CASSYSGISNSPLHF.

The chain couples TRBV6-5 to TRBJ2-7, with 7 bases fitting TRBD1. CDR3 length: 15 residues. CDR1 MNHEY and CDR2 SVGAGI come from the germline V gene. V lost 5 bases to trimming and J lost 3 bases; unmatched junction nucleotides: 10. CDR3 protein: CASSSTDRARYEQYF. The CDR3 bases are TGTGCCAGCAGTAGCACCGACAGGGCACGCTACGAGCAGTACTTC.